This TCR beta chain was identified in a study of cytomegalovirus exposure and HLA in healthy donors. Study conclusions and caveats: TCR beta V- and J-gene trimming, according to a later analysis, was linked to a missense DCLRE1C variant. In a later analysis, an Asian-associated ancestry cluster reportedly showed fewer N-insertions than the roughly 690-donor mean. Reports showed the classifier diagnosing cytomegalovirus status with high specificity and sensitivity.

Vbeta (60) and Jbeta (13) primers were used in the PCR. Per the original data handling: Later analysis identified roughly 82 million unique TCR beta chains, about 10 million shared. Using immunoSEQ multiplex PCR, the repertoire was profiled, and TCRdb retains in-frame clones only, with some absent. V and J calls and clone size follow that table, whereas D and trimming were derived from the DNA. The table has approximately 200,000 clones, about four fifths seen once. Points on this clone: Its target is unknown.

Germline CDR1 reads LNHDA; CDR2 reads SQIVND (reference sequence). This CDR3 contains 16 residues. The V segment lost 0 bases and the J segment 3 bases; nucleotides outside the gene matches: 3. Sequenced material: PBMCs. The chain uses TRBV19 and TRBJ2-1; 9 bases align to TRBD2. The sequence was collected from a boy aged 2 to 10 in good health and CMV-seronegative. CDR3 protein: CASSIDRRGGYNEQFF. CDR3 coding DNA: TGTGCCAGTAGTATAGATCGGCGGGGGGGCTACAATGAGCAGTTCTTC. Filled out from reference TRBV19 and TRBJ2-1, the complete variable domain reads DGGITQSPKYLFRKEGQNVTLSCEQNLNHDAMYWYRQDPGQGLRLIYYSQIVNDFQKGDIAEGYSVSREKKESFPLTVTSAQKNPTAFYLCASSIDRRGGYNEQFFGPGTRLTVL.